This T cell receptor (beta chain) appears in the sequencing data of a study of blood T cell repertoires in COVID-19. The protocol was immunoSEQ multiplex PCR, while the TCRdb copy is restricted to in-frame clones and leaves out a portion. The profile shows tens of thousands of clones, 84% of them singletons. V was pared by 5 bases and J by 5 bases, with 10 bases of the junction left unmatched. The CDR3 sequence is 15 residues long. Germline V gene sequence: CDR1 SGHAT, CDR2 FQNNGV. The clonotype comes from a man between 50 and 59 years old with acute or convalescent COVID-19. The sample was peripheral blood. This chain uses TRBV11-2 with TRBJ2-5; 8 bases are a match to TRBD2. The CDR3, as DNA: TGTGCCAGCAGCATTATGACTAGCGTAAGGGAGACCCAGTACTTC. It is translated as CASSIMTSVRETQYF.